Following are 6 T cell receptor beta chains from one sample sequenced in a study of T cell changes during pregnancy in multiple sclerosis. Data came from immunoSEQ multiplex PCR; TCRdb stores just in-frame clones and leaves some out. The table has around 99,000 clones, around 93% seen once. This specimen consisted of peripheral blood, obtained in the third trimester of pregnancy. Receptors originate from a female donor in good health, enrolled as a control in a pregnancy study.

The rearrangement links TRBV2 to TRBJ2-3, with TRBD2 as a possible D gene (6 bases). V shed 5 bases and J shed 4 bases, with 13 bases lying between them. The germline CDR1 and CDR2 sequences are SNHLY and FYNNEI. The CDR3 has 14 amino acids. The CDR3 reads CASSLGLGPDTQYF. For the CDR3, the DNA is TGTGCCAGCAGTTTGGGACTCGGTCCAGATACGCAGTATTTT.

This chain joins TRBV6-5 and TRBJ1-5, with 10 bases aligning to TRBD1. The CDR3 runs 15 residues. Looked up from germline, CDR1 is MNHEY and CDR2 is SVGAGI. The trim removed 0 bases at V and 10 bases at J, leaving 6 bases unmatched. As DNA, the CDR3 is TGTGCCAGCAGTTACTCGCTGGGACAGGGGTACCCCCAGCATTTT. It specifies CASSYSLGQGYPQHF.

This chain links TRBV11-3 with TRBJ1-2; 9 bases map to TRBD1. Germline-derived CDR1 and CDR2 are SGHNT and YENEEA. The CDR3 sequence is 14 residues long. V was pared by 5 bases and J by 8 bases, with 9 bases of the junction left unmatched. In nucleotides, the CDR3 is TGTGCCAGCAGCGTGAAACAGGGGGCCAAGGGCTACACCTTC. It is translated as CASSVKQGAKGYTF.

To note about this clone: The sample holds other DNA sequences that translate to the same CDR3. The rearrangement links TRBV7-9 to TRBJ1-1; 7 bases match TRBD1. Trimming took 1 base from V and 1 from J; bases not matched to a gene: 0. The germline V gene encodes CDR1 SEHNR and CDR2 FQNEAQ (reference sequence). This CDR3 contains 14 residues. The CDR3 DNA reads TGTGCCAGCAGCTTAGGGACAGGGAACACTGAAGCTTTCTTT. Translating it yields CASSLGTGNTEAFF.

The V gene is TRBV13, the J gene TRBJ1-1, with TRBD1 matching over 9 bases. The CDR3 contains 14 residues. The germline CDR1 and CDR2 sequences are PRHDT and FYEKMQ (reference sequence). V shed 4 bases, J shed 7 bases, and the junction held 7 bases outside the gene matches. The CDR3 loop reads CASSWGTGQGEAFF. CDR3 sequence (DNA): TGTGCCAGCAGCTGGGGGACAGGGCAGGGTGAAGCTTTCTTT.

The chain links TRBV7-3 to TRBJ2-3; 9 bases map to TRBD2. The CDR3 is 16 residues long. Trimming cost V 3 bases and J 5 bases; bases outside gene matches: 9. Germline V gene lookup returns CDR1 SGHTA and CDR2 FQGTGA. The CDR3 sequence: CASSFSGRGGEDTQYF. CDR3 bases: TGTGCCAGCAGCTTTTCGGGGCGGGGGGGCGAAGATACGCAGTATTTT.